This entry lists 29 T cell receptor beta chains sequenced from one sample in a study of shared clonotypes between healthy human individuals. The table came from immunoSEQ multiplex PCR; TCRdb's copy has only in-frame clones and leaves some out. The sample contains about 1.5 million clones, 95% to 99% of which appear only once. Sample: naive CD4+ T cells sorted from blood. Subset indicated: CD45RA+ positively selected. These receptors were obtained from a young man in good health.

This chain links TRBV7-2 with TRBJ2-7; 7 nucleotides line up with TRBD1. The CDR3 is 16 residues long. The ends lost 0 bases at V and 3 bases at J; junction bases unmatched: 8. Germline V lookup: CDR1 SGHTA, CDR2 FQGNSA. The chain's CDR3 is CASSLALSAGGYEQYF. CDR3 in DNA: TGTGCCAGCAGCTTAGCGCTTTCTGCAGGGGGCTACGAGCAGTACTTC.

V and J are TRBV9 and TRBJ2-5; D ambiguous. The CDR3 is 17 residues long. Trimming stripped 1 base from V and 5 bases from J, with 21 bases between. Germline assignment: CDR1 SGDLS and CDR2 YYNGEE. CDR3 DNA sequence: TGTGCCAGCAGCGTATCTCCCCGGGCCTCGGATGGGGAGACCCAGTACTTC. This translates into CASSVSPRASDGETQYF.

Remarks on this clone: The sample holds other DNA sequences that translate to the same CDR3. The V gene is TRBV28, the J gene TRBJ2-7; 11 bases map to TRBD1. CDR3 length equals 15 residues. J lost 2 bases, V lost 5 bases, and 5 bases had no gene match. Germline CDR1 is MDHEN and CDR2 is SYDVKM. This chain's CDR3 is CASSTPGQGAYEQYF. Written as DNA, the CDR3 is TGTGCCAGCAGTACACCGGGACAGGGGGCCTACGAGCAGTACTTC.

Here the CDR3 DNA reads TGTGCCACCAGCATCGGACTAGCGGGAGACCATGAGCAGTTCTTC. Protein: CATSIGLAGDHEQFF. The gene calls are TRBV15 and TRBJ2-1; TRBD2 aligns across 13 bases. With 4 bases clipped from V and 8 bases from J, the junction kept 5 bases outside the gene matches. Germline CDR1 LNHNV, CDR2 YYDKDF (reference sequence). The length of the CDR3 is 15 residues.

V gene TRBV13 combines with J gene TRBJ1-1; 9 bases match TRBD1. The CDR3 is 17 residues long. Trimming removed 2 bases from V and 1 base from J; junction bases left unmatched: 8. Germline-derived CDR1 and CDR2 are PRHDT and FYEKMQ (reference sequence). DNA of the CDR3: TGTGCCAGCAGCTTATATACAGGGGGCCCCCAGAACACTGAAGCTTTCTTT. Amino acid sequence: CASSLYTGGPQNTEAFF.

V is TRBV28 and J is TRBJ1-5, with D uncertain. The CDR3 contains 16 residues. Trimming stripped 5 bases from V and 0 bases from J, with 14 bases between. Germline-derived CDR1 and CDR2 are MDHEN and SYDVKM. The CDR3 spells CASSPVERRSNQPQHF. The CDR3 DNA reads TGTGCCAGCAGTCCCGTGGAACGACGTAGCAATCAGCCCCAGCATTTT.

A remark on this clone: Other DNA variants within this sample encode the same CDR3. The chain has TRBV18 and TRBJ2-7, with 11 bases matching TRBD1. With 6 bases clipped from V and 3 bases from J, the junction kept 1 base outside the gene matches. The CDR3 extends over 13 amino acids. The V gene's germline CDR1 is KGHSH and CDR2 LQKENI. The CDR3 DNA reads TGTGCCAGCTCCGGGACAGGGGGCTACGAGCAGTACTTC. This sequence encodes CASSGTGGYEQYF.

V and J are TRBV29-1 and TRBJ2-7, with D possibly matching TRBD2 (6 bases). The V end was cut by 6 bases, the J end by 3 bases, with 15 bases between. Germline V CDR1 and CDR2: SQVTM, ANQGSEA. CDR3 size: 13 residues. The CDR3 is CSVGQGGRYEQYF. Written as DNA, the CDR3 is TGCAGCGTCGGCCAGGGAGGCCGCTACGAGCAGTACTTC.

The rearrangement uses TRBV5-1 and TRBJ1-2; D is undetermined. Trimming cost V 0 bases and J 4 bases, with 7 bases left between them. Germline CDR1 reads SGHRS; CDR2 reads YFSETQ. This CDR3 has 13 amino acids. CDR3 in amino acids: CASSLGLTYGYTF. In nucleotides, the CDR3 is TGCGCCAGCAGCTTGGGGTTGACCTATGGCTACACCTTC.

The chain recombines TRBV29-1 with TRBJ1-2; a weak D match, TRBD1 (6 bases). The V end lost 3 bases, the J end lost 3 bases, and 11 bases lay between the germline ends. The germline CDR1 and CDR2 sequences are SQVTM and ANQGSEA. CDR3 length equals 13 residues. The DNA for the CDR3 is TGCAGCGTTGACAGGGGAAAGGACTATGGCTACACCTTC. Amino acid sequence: CSVDRGKDYGYTF.

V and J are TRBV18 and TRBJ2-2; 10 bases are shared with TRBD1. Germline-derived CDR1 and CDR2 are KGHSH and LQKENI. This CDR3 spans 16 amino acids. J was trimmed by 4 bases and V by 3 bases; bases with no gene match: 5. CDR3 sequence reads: CASSPGQGGATGELFF. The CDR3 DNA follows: TGTGCCAGCTCACCCGGACAGGGGGGAGCCACCGGGGAGCTGTTTTTT. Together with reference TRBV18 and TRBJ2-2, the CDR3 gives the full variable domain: NAGVMQNPRHLVRRRGQEARLRCSPMKGHSHVYWYRQLPEEGLKFMVYLQKENIIDESGMPKERFSAEFPKEGPSILRIQQVVRGDSAAYFCASSPGQGGATGELFFGEGSRLTVL.

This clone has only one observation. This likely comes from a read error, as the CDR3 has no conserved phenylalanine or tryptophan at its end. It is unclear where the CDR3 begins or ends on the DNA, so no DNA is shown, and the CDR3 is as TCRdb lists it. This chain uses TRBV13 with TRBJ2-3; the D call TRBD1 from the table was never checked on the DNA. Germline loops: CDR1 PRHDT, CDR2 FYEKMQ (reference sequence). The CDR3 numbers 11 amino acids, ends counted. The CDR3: CASSYGDRLYS.

In nucleotides, the CDR3 is TGCGCCAGCAGTCGGGACAGGGGGTCGGGAGGACAGCCCCAGCATTTT. This codes for CASSRDRGSGGQPQHF. The genes are TRBV5-1 and TRBJ1-5, with 11 bases fitting TRBD1. The V gene's germline CDR1 is SGHRS and CDR2 YFSETQ. The CDR3 consists of 16 residues. After removal of 5 bases from V and 7 bases from J, the junction contained 11 bases not matched to a gene.

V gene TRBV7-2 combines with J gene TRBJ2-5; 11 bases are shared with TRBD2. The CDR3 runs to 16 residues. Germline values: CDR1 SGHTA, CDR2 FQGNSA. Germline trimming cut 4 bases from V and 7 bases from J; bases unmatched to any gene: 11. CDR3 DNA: TGTGCCAGCAGCTCGAGAGTACTAGCGGGAGTAGGGACCCAGTACTTC. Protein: CASSSRVLAGVGTQYF.

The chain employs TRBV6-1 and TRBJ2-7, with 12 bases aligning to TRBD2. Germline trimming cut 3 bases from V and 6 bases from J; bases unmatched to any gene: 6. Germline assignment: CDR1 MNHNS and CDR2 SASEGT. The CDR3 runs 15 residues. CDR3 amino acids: CASSDLAGGPGEQYF. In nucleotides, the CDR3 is TGTGCCAGCAGTGACCTAGCGGGAGGGCCGGGCGAGCAGTACTTC.

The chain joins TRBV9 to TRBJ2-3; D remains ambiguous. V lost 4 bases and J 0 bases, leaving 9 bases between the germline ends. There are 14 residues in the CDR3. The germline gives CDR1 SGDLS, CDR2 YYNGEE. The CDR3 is CASSRRGSTDTQYF. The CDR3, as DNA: TGTGCCAGCAGCCGTAGAGGTAGCACAGATACGCAGTATTTT.

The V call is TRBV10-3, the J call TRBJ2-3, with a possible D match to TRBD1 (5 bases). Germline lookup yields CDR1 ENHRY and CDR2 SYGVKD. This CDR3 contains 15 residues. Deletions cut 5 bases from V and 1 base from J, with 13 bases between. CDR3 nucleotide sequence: TGTGCCATCAGTTCTACAGGCCTTGGCACAGATACGCAGTATTTT. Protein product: CAISSTGLGTDTQYF.

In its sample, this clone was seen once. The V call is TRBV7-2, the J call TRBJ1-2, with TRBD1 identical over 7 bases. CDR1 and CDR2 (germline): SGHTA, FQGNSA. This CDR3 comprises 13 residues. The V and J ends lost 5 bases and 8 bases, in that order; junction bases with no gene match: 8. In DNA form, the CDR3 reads TGTGCCAGCAGCCGGATAACAGGGGTCGGCTACACCTTC. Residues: CASSRITGVGYTF.

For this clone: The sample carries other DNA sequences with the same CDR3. CDR3 bases: TGTGCCAGTAGTATAGGCGGGACAGGGTCCTACAATGAGCAGTTCTTC. This translates into CASSIGGTGSYNEQFF. The chain links TRBV19 to TRBJ2-1; 9 nucleotides align to TRBD1. J lost 1 base, V lost 1 base, and 2 bases had no gene match. CDR3 length: 16 residues. Germline V gene sequence: CDR1 LNHDA, CDR2 SQIVND (reference sequence).

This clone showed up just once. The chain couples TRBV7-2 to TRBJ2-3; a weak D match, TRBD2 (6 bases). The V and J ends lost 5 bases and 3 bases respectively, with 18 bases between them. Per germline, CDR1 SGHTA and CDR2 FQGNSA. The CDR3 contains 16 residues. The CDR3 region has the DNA TGTGCCAGCAGCCCGACCGGGAGAGGGAGGACAGATACGCAGTATTTT. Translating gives CASSPTGRGRTDTQYF.

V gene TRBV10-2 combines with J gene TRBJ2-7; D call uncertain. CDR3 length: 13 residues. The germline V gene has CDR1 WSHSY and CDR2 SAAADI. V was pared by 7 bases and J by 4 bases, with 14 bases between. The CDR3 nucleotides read TGCGCCAGCAAGGGTTTGGGGAAATACGAGCAGTACTTC. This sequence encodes CASKGLGKYEQYF.

The chain's CDR3 is CASSLVALDTQYF. As DNA, the CDR3 is TGCGCCAGCAGCTTGGTGGCGTTGGATACGCAGTATTTT. This chain uses TRBV5-1 with TRBJ2-3; unclear D gene. The CDR3 consists of 13 residues. The germline CDR1 and CDR2 sequences are SGHRS and YFSETQ. Trimming removed 0 bases at V and 6 bases at J, with 8 bases between.

DNA of the CDR3: TGCGCCAGCAGCTTCTCTGGGGCCGGAGAGACCCAGTACTTC. Translating it yields CASSFSGAGETQYF. The chain carries TRBV5-1 and TRBJ2-5; a weak D match, TRBD1 (5 bases). Germline values: CDR1 SGHRS, CDR2 YFSETQ. The CDR3 consists of 14 residues. V was pared by 2 bases and J by 4 bases, with 12 bases between.

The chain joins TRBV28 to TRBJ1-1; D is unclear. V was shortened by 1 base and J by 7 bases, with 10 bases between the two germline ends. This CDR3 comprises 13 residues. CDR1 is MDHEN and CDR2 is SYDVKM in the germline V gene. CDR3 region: CASSLFLVGEAFF. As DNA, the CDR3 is TGTGCCAGCAGTTTATTCCTTGTCGGTGAAGCTTTCTTT.

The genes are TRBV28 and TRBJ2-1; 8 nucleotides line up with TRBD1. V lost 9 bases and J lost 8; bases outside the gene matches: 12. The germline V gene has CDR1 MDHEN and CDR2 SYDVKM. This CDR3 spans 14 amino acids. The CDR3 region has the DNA TGTGCCAGTACGGGACAGGAAAGCTTGGATGAGCAGTTCTTC. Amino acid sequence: CASTGQESLDEQFF. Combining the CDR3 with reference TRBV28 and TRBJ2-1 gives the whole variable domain DVKVTQSSRYLVKRTGEKVFLECVQDMDHENMFWYRQDPGLGLRLIYFSYDVKMKEKGDIPEGYSVSREKKERFSLILESASTNQTSMYLCASTGQESLDEQFFGPGTRLTVL.

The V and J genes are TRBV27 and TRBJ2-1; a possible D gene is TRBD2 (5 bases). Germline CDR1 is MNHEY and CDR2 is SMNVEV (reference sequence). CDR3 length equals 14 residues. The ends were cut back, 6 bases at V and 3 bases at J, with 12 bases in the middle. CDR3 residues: CASSSDYFYNEQFF. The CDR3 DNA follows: TGTGCCAGCAGCTCAGACTACTTCTACAATGAGCAGTTCTTC.

The CDR3 DNA reads as TGTGCCAGTAGTATATTTGCTAGCGGGGGCTCCTACAATGAGCAGTTCTTC. Its translation: CASSIFASGGSYNEQFF. The chain has TRBV19 and TRBJ2-1; 10 bases map to TRBD2. This CDR3 contains 17 residues. Germline CDR1 reads LNHDA; CDR2 reads SQIVND (reference sequence). V lost 2 bases to trimming and J lost 0 bases; unmatched junction nucleotides: 4.

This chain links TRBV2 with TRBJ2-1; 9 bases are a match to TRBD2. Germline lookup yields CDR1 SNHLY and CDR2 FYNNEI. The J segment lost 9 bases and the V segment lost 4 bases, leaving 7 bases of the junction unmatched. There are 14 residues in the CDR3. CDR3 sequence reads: CASSVSGSMIEQFF. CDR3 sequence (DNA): TGTGCCAGCAGTGTTAGCGGGAGTATGATTGAGCAGTTCTTC. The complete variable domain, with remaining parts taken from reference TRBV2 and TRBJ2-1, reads EPEVTQTPSHQVTQMGQEVILRCVPISNHLYFYWYRQILGQKVEFLVSFYNNEISEKSEIFDDQFSVERPDGSNFTLKIRSTKLEDSAMYFCASSVSGSMIEQFFGPGTRLTVL.

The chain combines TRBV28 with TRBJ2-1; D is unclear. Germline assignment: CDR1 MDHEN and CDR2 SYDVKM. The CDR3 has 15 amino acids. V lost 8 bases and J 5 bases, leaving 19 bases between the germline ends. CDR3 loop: CASGNLERHNNEQFF. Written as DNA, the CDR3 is TGTGCCAGCGGTAACCTAGAGAGGCACAACAATGAGCAGTTCTTC.